This entry features one TCR beta chain sequence. The antigen is undetermined. These data belong to a study of cytomegalovirus exposure and HLA in healthy donors. Findings and limits, study-wide: There were 160 or so TCR beta chains listed as cytomegalovirus-associated.

The PCR was carried out with 60 Vbeta primers and 13 Jbeta primers. Generated by immunoSEQ multiplex PCR, the TCRdb table keeps only in-frame clones and is missing some. Of roughly 60,000 clones listed, roughly 80% are singletons. With 4 bases clipped from V and 7 bases from J, the junction kept 9 bases outside the gene matches. In germline, CDR1 is SGHRS, CDR2 YFSETQ. CDR3 length equals 14 residues. The rearrangement links TRBV5-1 to TRBJ2-7; 9 bases are a match to TRBD1. The receptor's source is a middle-aged woman in good health and CMV-seropositive. The sequenced sample consisted of PBMCs. The CDR3 is CASSPGTGTQEQYF. In nucleotides, the CDR3 is TGCGCCAGCAGCCCCGGGACAGGGACACAGGAGCAGTACTTC.